The TCR beta chain described here comes from a study of cytomegalovirus exposure and HLA in healthy donors. It was the roughly 130-subject validation cohort, separate from the roughly 700-subject first cohort, to which the donors belonged. The assay was immunoSEQ multiplex PCR, and TCRdb's table has in-frame clones only and misses some. This table has about 160,000 clones, less than 90% appearing once. The germline V gene encodes CDR1 SEHNR and CDR2 FQNEAQ (reference sequence). V was pared by 2 bases and J by 5 bases, with 9 bases of the junction left unmatched. This CDR3 contains 16 residues. This TCR was recovered from a woman aged 18-30 years in good health and CMV-seronegative. The J gene is TRBJ2-3, the V gene TRBV7-9; 8 nucleotides match TRBD2. Sequenced input: PBMCs. CDR3 amino acids: CASSLNAGGYGDTQYF. CDR3 DNA sequence: TGTGCCAGCAGCTTAAATGCGGGGGGTTATGGAGATACGCAGTATTTT.